This T cell receptor (beta chain) was obtained from a study of T cell changes during pregnancy in multiple sclerosis. Measured with immunoSEQ multiplex PCR; TCRdb has only the in-frame clones, and not every one. The table has about 38,000 clones, 90% to 95% seen once. This sequence originates from a female donor with multiple sclerosis, enrolled in a pregnancy study. This specimen consisted of CD8+ T cells from peripheral blood mononuclear cells, obtained in the second trimester of pregnancy.

The CDR3 region has the DNA TGTGCCAGCAGCTTAGTTAGCGACTATGGCTACACCTTC. Protein: CASSLVSDYGYTF. The chain has TRBV7-9 and TRBJ1-2; D remains ambiguous. Between the trimmed V and J ends, which lost 1 base and 3 bases, there was a span of 6 bases. This CDR3 region has 13 residues. Germline CDR1 SEHNR, CDR2 FQNEAQ (reference sequence).